This T cell receptor (beta chain) was observed in a study of CD8 T cells in Susac syndrome. RNA amounts of roughly 0.45 to 1 ug underwent reverse transcription with random hexamers. Each CDR3 protein gets one entry after TCRdb re-called the immunoSEQ multiplex PCR reads with MiXCR. There are under 350,000 distinct CDR3 sequences in the sample; about 90% occur only once, and roughly 0.064% lies in the top ten. Per germline, CDR1 GTSNPN and CDR2 SVGIG (reference sequence). This CDR3 contains 13 residues. Unmatched junction bases numbered 6, after V lost 2 bases and J lost 6 bases. The origin of this receptor is a human donor with multiple sclerosis. The sequenced material came from CD4+ T cells from PBMCs. V usage is TRBV30 and J usage is TRBJ2-7; 8 positions agree with TRBD1. Written as DNA, the CDR3 is TGTGCCTGGAGTCCCCTTGGACAGGGCGAGCAGTACTTC. It encodes CAWSPLGQGEQYF.